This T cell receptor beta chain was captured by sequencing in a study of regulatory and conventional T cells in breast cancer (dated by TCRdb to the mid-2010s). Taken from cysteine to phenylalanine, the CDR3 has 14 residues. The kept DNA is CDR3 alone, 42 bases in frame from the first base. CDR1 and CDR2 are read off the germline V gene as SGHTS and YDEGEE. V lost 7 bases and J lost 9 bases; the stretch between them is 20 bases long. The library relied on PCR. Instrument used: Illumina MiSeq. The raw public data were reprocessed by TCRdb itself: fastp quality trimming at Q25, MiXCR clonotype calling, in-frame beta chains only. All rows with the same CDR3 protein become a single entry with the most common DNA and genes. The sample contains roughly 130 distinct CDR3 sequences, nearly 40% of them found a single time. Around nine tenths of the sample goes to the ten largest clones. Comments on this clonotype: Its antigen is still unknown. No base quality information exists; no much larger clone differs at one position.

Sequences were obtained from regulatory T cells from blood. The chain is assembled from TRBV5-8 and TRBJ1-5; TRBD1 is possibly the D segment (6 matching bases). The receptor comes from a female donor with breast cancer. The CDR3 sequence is CASGYTWGPLPQHF. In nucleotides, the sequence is TGTGCCAGCGGTTATACATGGGGGCCTCTGCCCCAGCATTTT.